The present entry profiles one T cell receptor (beta chain) with its context. This record belongs to a study of T cell responses to AZD1222 COVID-19 vaccine. Sequencing used immunoSEQ multiplex PCR; TCRdb keeps in-frame clones, though not all of them. The repertoire includes some 150,000 clones, 85% to 95% of them detected once, and approximately 3.9% sits in the top ten. CDR1 is SGHAT and CDR2 is FQDESV in the germline V gene (reference sequence). The CDR3 length is 13 residues. The V gene lost 1 base and the J gene lost 6 bases, with 9 bases spanning the gap. Specimen: peripheral blood, collected on day 0 of AZD1222 vaccination. This receptor was obtained from an adult in good health. This chain joins TRBV11-1 and TRBJ1-2, with D possibly TRBD1 on 5 matching bases. The CDR3, as DNA: TGTGCCAGCAGCTTAGTCGGGGGAAATGGCTACACCTTC. It encodes CASSLVGGNGYTF.